A single T cell receptor (beta chain) is shown here with its context. This CDR3 is also generated by other DNA sequences in the sample. This sample was included in a study of shared clonotypes between healthy human individuals. Using immunoSEQ multiplex PCR, the repertoire was profiled, and TCRdb retains in-frame clones only, with some absent. The sample records 2.5 million or so clones, over 85% being singletons. V gave up 1 base and J gave up 0 bases, with 6 bases separating them. Germline CDR1 is SEHNR and CDR2 is FQNEAQ (reference sequence). CDR3 length: 15 residues. This sequence was found in a man between 18 and 35 years old in good health. The genes are TRBV7-9 and TRBJ1-4; no firm D call. The sequencing input was naive CD4+ T cells sorted from blood. Specified subset: CD45RA+ positively selected. Here the CDR3 reads CASSLEAATNEKLFF. CDR3 DNA sequence: TGTGCCAGCAGCTTAGAGGCGGCAACTAATGAAAAACTGTTTTTT.